The clone carrying this TCR beta chain showed up just a few times. The antigen is unknown. The source of the sample is a study of T cells in Graves' hyperthyroidism and ophthalmopathy. Study-level findings and limits: Ophthalmopathy and stable hyperthyroidism were told apart by a 13 V-J model.

Germline lookup yields CDR1 SEHNR and CDR2 FQNEAQ (reference sequence). This CDR3 comprises 14 residues. Trimming removed 3 bases at V and 4 bases at J, with 12 bases between. Amplification targeted TCR beta CDR3 regions from RNA transcripts. The HTBI primer set was used in a first-round RT-PCR of the TCR CDR3. TCRdb recomputed calls from the multiplex PCR reads with MiXCR, one row per CDR3 protein. The repertoire has 380,000 or so distinct CDR3 sequences, approximately 15% of them found once; the top ten carry 20% to 25%. Orbital computed tomography, thyroid ultrasound, serum thyroxine and TRAb, and clinical symptoms together informed the diagnoses.

The J gene is TRBJ1-2, the V gene TRBV7-9; maybe TRBD1 (5 bases). The sequencing input was blood. This clonotype was sampled from a woman aged 25 to 39 with Graves' hyperthyroidism. The CDR3 nucleotides are TGTGCCAGCAGCTTCCTACGACAGAGCTATGGCTACACCTTC. It is translated as CASSFLRQSYGYTF.